The 18 T cell receptor beta chains reported below all come from one sample, sequenced in a study of identical twins. TCRdb re-derived calls from the 5' RACE reads in MiXCR, one entry per CDR3 protein. This sample carries 1.5 million to 2 million distinct CDR3 sequences, roughly a third of them seen once, and the ten largest clones take approximately 0.25%. Sequencing input: cord blood. These receptors all come from a newborn girl in good health.

This clonotype came up many times. The gene calls are TRBV7-2 and TRBJ2-1; the match to TRBD2 covers 11 bases. The CDR3 length is 15 residues. The germline CDR1 and CDR2 sequences are SGHTA and FQGNSA. V gave up 5 bases and J gave up 3 bases; unmatched junction bases: 3. The CDR3 DNA reads TGTGCCAGCAGCCAGACTAGCGGGGTCTACAATGAGCAGTTCTTC. It is translated as CASSQTSGVYNEQFF. Together with reference TRBV7-2 and TRBJ2-1, the CDR3 gives the full variable domain: GAGVSQSPSNKVTEKGKDVELRCDPISGHTALYWYRQSLGQGLEFLIYFQGNSAPDKSGLPSDRFSAERTGGSVSTLTIQRTQQEDSAVYLCASSQTSGVYNEQFFGPGTRLTVL.

This clonotype was recorded a few times. The J gene is TRBJ1-2, the V gene TRBV6-6; no clear D gene. Trimming took off 11 bases at V and 3 bases at J, with 22 bases between the two ends. Germline CDR1 and CDR2: MNHNY and SVGAGI (reference sequence). CDR3 length equals 15 residues. CDR3 amino acids: CALRKAALGHYGYTF. Written as DNA, the CDR3 is TGTGCCCTAAGGAAGGCAGCCCTAGGCCACTATGGCTACACCTTC.

This clonotype was counted many times. The chain recombines TRBV27 with TRBJ2-3; no clear D gene. V lost 6 bases to trimming and J lost 2 bases, with 0 bases between them. Germline V gives CDR1 MNHEY, CDR2 SMNVEV (reference sequence). This CDR3 has 10 residues. CDR3 sequence reads: CASSTDTQYF. CDR3 in DNA: TGTGCCAGCAGCACAGATACGCAGTATTTT.

V gene TRBV18 combines with J gene TRBJ2-5; D gene uncertain. CDR1 KGHSH and CDR2 LQKENI come from the germline V gene. The CDR3 spans 14 residues. The ends were cut back, 4 bases at V and 0 bases at J, with 9 bases in the middle. The CDR3 region is CASSQSRYQETQYF. The CDR3 coding sequence is TGTGCCAGCTCACAGAGTCGGTACCAAGAGACCCAGTACTTC.

Ten or more counts support this clonotype. The chain is built from TRBV10-3 and TRBJ2-7; 11 nucleotides agree with TRBD1. Germline loops: CDR1 ENHRY, CDR2 SYGVKD. V dropped 0 bases and J dropped 3; count of bases not matched to a gene: 1. The length of the CDR3 is 15 residues. The DNA for the CDR3 is TGTGCCATCAGTGAGTCCGGGACAGGGGGCTACGAGCAGTACTTC. It is translated as CAISESGTGGYEQYF.

The sample holds a few counts of this clonotype. The J gene is TRBJ1-2, the V gene TRBV5-1, with D maybe TRBD1 (6 bases). The CDR3 is 17 amino acids. V was clipped by 0 bases and J by 0 bases, with 15 bases between them. Germline lookup yields CDR1 SGHRS and CDR2 YFSETQ. CDR3 region: CASSLGPWTASNYGYTF. DNA for the CDR3: TGCGCCAGCAGCTTGGGGCCCTGGACAGCATCTAACTATGGCTACACCTTC. Together with reference TRBV5-1 and TRBJ1-2, the CDR3 gives the full variable domain: KAGVTQTPRYLIKTRGQQVTLSCSPISGHRSVSWYQQTPGQGLQFLFEYFSETQRNKGNFPGRFSGRQFSNSRSEMNVSTLELGDSALYLCASSLGPWTASNYGYTFGSGTRLTVV.

The chain is built from TRBV5-1 and TRBJ2-7; perhaps D is TRBD1 or TRBD2 (5 bases each). Germline CDR1 is SGHRS and CDR2 is YFSETQ. The V end lost 1 base, the J end lost 2 bases, and 13 bases lay between the germline ends. CDR3 length equals 15 residues. The CDR3 here is CASSLNPGRTYEQYF. The DNA of the CDR3 is TGCGCCAGCAGCTTGAATCCGGGACGCACCTACGAGCAGTACTTC.

This chain joins TRBV9 and TRBJ2-2; 10 bases match TRBD1. There are 17 residues in the CDR3. The ends lost 0 bases at V and 1 base at J; junction bases unmatched: 3. Germline V gene lookup returns CDR1 SGDLS and CDR2 YYNGEE. CDR3 nucleotides: TGTGCCAGCAGCGTAGCTCGGGACAGGGGGAACACCGGGGAGCTGTTTTTT. It encodes CASSVARDRGNTGELFF.

There are a few counts of this clonotype. The rearrangement uses TRBV6-1 and TRBJ1-2; unclear D gene. The CDR3 contains 13 residues. With 1 base removed from V and 9 bases from J, the gap between germline ends came to 12 bases. Germline CDR1 reads MNHNS; CDR2 reads SASEGT. The CDR3 DNA is TGTGCCAGCAGTGAAGTAGGGAGTTGGAGCTACACCTTC. Translated: CASSEVGSWSYTF.

V and J are TRBV5-1 and TRBJ1-6, with TRBD1 as a possible D gene (6 bases). V was shortened by 2 bases and J by 5 bases, with 11 bases between the two germline ends. The CDR3 consists of 15 residues. Germline V gene sequence: CDR1 SGHRS, CDR2 YFSETQ. The chain's CDR3 is CASSFRDTNNSPLHF. The CDR3 DNA reads as TGCGCCAGCAGCTTCCGGGACACCAATAATTCACCCCTCCACTTT.

This clonotype turned up a few times. V usage is TRBV7-9 and J usage is TRBJ1-2, with a possible D match to TRBD1 (6 bases). Germline CDR1 SEHNR, CDR2 FQNEAQ (reference sequence). This CDR3 is 15 amino acids long. Trimming stripped 4 bases from V and 1 base from J, with 13 bases between. CDR3 in amino acids: CASSSWDNYNYGYTF. The CDR3 DNA sequence: TGTGCCAGCAGCTCATGGGACAATTATAACTATGGCTACACCTTC. Combining the CDR3 with reference TRBV7-9 and TRBJ1-2 gives the whole variable domain DTGVSQNPRHKITKRGQNVTFRCDPISEHNRLYWYRQTLGQGPEFLTYFQNEAQLEKSRLLSDRFSAERPKGSFSTLEIQRTEQGDSAMYLCASSSWDNYNYGYTFGSGTRLTVV.

This clonotype was seen a few times. The chain links TRBV6-1 to TRBJ2-7, with a possible D match to TRBD1 (5 bases). The germline V gene has CDR1 MNHNS and CDR2 SASEGT. The ends were cut back, 3 bases at V and 0 bases at J, with 15 bases in the middle. The CDR3 contains 16 residues. CDR3 bases: TGTGCCAGCAGTGATTGGGGCTCCCAAAGCTCCTACGAGCAGTACTTC. Translation: CASSDWGSQSSYEQYF.

The rearrangement uses TRBV5-1 and TRBJ2-1; 8 bases agree with TRBD2. Germline CDR1 and CDR2: SGHRS and YFSETQ. Trimming took 5 bases from V and 7 from J; bases not matched to a gene: 11. This CDR3 is built from 15 residues. The CDR3 loop reads CASSKIGRDRNEQFF. In DNA, the CDR3 is TGCGCCAGCAGTAAGATCGGGAGGGATAGGAATGAGCAGTTCTTC.

This clonotype was detected only a few times. The J gene is TRBJ2-1, the V gene TRBV5-6; 7 bases are a match to TRBD1. Trimming took 3 bases from V and 3 from J; bases not matched to a gene: 9. The CDR3 has 16 residues. The germline CDR1 and CDR2 sequences are SGHDT and YYEEEE. CDR3 in amino acids: CASSSTDRVIYNEQFF. CDR3 coding DNA: TGTGCCAGCAGCTCTACCGACAGGGTAATCTACAATGAGCAGTTCTTC.

This sequence joins TRBV12-5 and TRBJ2-5; TRBD2 matches 8 bases. This CDR3 is 14 amino acids long. Trimming at V came to 0 bases and at J to 11 bases, leaving 8 bases not matched to a gene. CDR1 and CDR2 (germline): LGHNT, FRNRAP. The DNA of the CDR3 is TGTGCTAGTGGTTTGGTCGGGGGGGAAAATGAGCAGTACTTC. Translation gives CASGLVGGENEQYF. The full variable domain, completed using reference TRBV12-5 and TRBJ2-5, is DARVTQTPRHKVTEMGQEVTMRCQPILGHNTVFWYRQTMMQGLELLAYFRNRAPLDDSGMPKDRFSAEMPDATLATLKIQPSEPRDSAVYFCASGLVGGENEQYFGPGTRLLVL.

V and J are TRBV20-1 and TRBJ2-4, with a weak D call TRBD1 (6 bases). The CDR3 is 17 amino acids. CDR1 is DFQATT, CDR2 SNEGSKA, per germline (reference sequence). V lost 6 bases and J 0 bases, leaving 21 bases between the germline ends. CDR3 DNA: TGCAGTGCAACCACCCCTTACAGGGTAGCAGCCAAAAACATTCAGTACTTC. Protein: CSATTPYRVAAKNIQYF.

This clonotype has only one observation. V is TRBV12-3 or TRBV12-4 and J is TRBJ2-4; tentative D call: TRBD1 (6 bases). Trimming pared 2 bases from V and 15 bases from J, leaving 20 bases between. The CDR3 is made up of 14 amino acids. The CDR3 nucleotides are TGTGCCAGCAGTTTATTCGGGACACAGTACGAGCGGTACTTC. It encodes CASSLFGTQYERYF.

This chain uses TRBV28 with TRBJ2-1; 13 positions agree with TRBD2. The CDR3 spans 18 residues. V trimming: 3 bases; J trimming: 2 bases; junction bases outside the gene matches: 7. The germline CDR1 and CDR2 sequences are MDHEN and SYDVKM. CDR3 DNA: TGTGCCAGCAGTTTCCCCGGACTAGCGGGAGACCCCTACAATGAGCAGTTCTTC. Translating gives CASSFPGLAGDPYNEQFF.